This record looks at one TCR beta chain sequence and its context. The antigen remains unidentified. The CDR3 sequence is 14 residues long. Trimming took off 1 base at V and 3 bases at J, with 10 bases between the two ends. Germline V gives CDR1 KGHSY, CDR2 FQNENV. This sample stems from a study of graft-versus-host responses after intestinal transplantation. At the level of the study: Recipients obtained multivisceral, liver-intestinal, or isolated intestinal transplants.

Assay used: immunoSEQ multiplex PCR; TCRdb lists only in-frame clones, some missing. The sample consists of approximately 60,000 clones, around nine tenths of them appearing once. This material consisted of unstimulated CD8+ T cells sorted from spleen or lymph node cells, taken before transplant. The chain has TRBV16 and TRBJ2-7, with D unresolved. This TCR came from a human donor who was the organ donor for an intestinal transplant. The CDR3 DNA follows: TGTGCCAGCAGCCAATTTACCGCCTACTACGAGCAGTACTTC. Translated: CASSQFTAYYEQYF.